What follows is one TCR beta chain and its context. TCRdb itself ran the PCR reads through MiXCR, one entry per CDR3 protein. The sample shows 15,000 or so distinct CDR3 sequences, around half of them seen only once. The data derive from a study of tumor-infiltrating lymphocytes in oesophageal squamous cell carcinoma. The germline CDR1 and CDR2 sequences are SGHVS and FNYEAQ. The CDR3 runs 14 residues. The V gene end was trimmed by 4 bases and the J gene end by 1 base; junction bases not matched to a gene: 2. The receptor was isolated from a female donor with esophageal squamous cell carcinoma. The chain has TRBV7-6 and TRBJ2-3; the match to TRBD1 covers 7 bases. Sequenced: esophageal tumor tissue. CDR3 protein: CASSYTGGTDTQYF. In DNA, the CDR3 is TGTGCCAGCAGCTATACAGGGGGCACAGATACGCAGTATTTT.